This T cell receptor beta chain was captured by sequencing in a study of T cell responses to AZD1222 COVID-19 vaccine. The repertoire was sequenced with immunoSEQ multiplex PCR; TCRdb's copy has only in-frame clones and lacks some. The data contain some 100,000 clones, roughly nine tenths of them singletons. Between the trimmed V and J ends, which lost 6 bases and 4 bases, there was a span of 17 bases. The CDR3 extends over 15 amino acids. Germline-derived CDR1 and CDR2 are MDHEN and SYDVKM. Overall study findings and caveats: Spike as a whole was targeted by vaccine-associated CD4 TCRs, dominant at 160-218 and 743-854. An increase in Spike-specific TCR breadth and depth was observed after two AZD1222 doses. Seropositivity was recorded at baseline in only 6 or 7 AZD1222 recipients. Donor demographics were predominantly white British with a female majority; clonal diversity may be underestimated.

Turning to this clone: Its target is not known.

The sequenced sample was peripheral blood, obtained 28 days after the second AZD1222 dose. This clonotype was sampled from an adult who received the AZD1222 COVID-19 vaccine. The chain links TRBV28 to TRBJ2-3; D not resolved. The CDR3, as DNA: TGTGCCAGCAGCTTAGAACTAACGGCCGCAGATACGCAGTATTTT. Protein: CASSLELTAADTQYF.